The 8 T cell receptor beta chains in this list originate from one sample, sequenced in a study of T cell repertoires in cytomegalovirus infection. Antigens for these TCRs are unknown. TCRdb used MiXCR to reprocess the reads, holding one entry per CDR3 protein. The table records about 700,000 distinct CDR3 sequences, roughly 30% of them present only once. The material sequenced was cultured PBMCs, taken from culture after CMV antigen stimulation. The receptors derive from a human donor in good health (CMV status not recorded). Some clones in this sample may be carry-over from other donors' samples.

This clonotype showed up just a few times. The rearrangement uses TRBV7-2 and TRBJ2-4, with unresolved D. The CDR3 spans 13 residues. The germline V gene has CDR1 SGHTA and CDR2 FQGNSA. Trimming left V 5 bases short and J 4 bases short, with 9 bases between. CDR3: CASSPPSKNIQYF. The CDR3 region has the DNA TGTGCCAGCAGCCCCCCCAGTAAAAACATTCAGTACTTC.

The chain is built from TRBV12-5 and TRBJ2-3, with D perhaps matching TRBD2 (5 bases). Germline V lookup: CDR1 LGHNT, CDR2 FRNRAP. The CDR3 runs to 18 residues. V was trimmed by 0 bases and J by 3 bases, leaving 19 bases between them. CDR3 region: CASGLVGKGGGWTDTQYF. CDR3 DNA sequence: TGTGCTAGTGGTTTGGTAGGGAAGGGCGGAGGTTGGACAGATACGCAGTATTTT.

Ten or more counts support this clonotype. The chain recombines TRBV25-1 with TRBJ1-1; possibly TRBD1 for D (5 bases). This CDR3 is built from 15 residues. Trimming took off 4 bases at V and 4 bases at J, with 16 bases between the two ends. Germline lookup yields CDR1 MGHDK and CDR2 SYGVNS. The CDR3 loop reads CASSGSVMGGTEAFF. CDR3 DNA sequence: TGTGCCAGCAGTGGGTCCGTAATGGGGGGCACTGAAGCTTTCTTT.

This clonotype was counted a few times. V usage is TRBV4-3 and J usage is TRBJ2-1, with TRBD1 matching 7 bases. V shed 4 bases and J 5 bases; nucleotides not matched to a gene: 11. The CDR3 totals 16 residues. CDR1 is LGHNA, CDR2 YSLEER, per germline. In DNA form, the CDR3 reads TGCGCCAGCAGCCCTGACCCCGGACAGGCTCACAATGAGCAGTTCTTC. It translates to CASSPDPGQAHNEQFF.

This clonotype was picked up a small number of times. The chain combines TRBV28 with TRBJ1-2; no definite D call. The CDR3 contains 15 residues. Germline CDR1 and CDR2: MDHEN and SYDVKM. V lost 5 bases, J lost 3 bases, and 16 bases lay in between. CDR3 coding DNA: TGTGCCAGCAGTACCACCCCTACGGAGGACTATGGCTACACCTTC. Translated: CASSTTPTEDYGYTF.

CDR3 loop: CASSMGHLRETQYF. In DNA form, the CDR3 reads TGTGCCAGTAGTATGGGGCATCTACGGGAGACCCAGTACTTC. The rearrangement links TRBV19 to TRBJ2-5; D is possibly TRBD1 (5 bases). Trimming removed 3 bases from V and 5 bases from J, with 13 bases in between. In germline, CDR1 is LNHDA, CDR2 SQIVND (reference sequence). This CDR3 comprises 14 residues.

This rearrangement joins TRBV19 to TRBJ2-7; 9 positions agree with TRBD1. V gave up 5 bases and J gave up 6 bases; unmatched junction bases: 11. This CDR3 is built from 15 residues. Germline lookup yields CDR1 LNHDA and CDR2 SQIVND (reference sequence). For the CDR3, the DNA is TGTGCCAGTAGTCGGACCGGGACAGGGTCTGGCGAGCAGTACTTC. This translates into CASSRTGTGSGEQYF.

The chain couples TRBV7-6 to TRBJ2-7; 10 bases map to TRBD1. There are 15 residues in the CDR3. Germline V gene sequence: CDR1 SGHVS, CDR2 FNYEAQ. Germline trimming cut 5 bases from V and 3 bases from J; bases unmatched to any gene: 7. The CDR3 here is CASSPAGTGDYEQYF. For the CDR3, the DNA is TGTGCCAGCAGCCCGGCCGGGACAGGGGACTACGAGCAGTACTTC.